This T cell receptor (beta chain) came from a study of glioma-infiltrating T cells. Using RNA template, CDR3s of TCR alpha and beta were amplified with iRepertoire arm-PCR. Tissue mRNA or PBMC total RNA, roughly 85-450 ng, went into one-step reverse transcription and amplification. One entry per CDR3 protein results from TCRdb running MiXCR on the multiplex PCR reads. The sample has about 140,000 distinct CDR3 sequences; about two fifths are singletons. This clonotype originated in a human donor with low-grade glioma or glioblastoma, undergoing nonglioma brain surgery, or in good health (not recorded which). The sample consisted of glioma tissue, nonneoplastic brain tissue, or PBMCs (not recorded which).

The CDR3 reads CASSPRDVYGYTF. CDR3 DNA: TGTGCCAGCAGCCCTAGAGACGTCTATGGCTACACCTTC. The chain uses TRBV12-3 or TRBV12-4 and TRBJ1-2; D is unresolved. The ends were cut back, 6 bases at V and 4 bases at J, with 12 bases in the middle. CDR3 size: 13 residues.